The clone carrying this T cell receptor (beta chain) occurred a few times. What it binds is unknown. The data originate from a study of identical twins. Findings and caveats of the study: Invariant MAIT and iNKT cells could partly confound zero-insertion analyses. There were fewer insertions in abundant cord blood beta clonotypes, but memory repertoires showed no such pattern.

This CDR3 is 13 amino acids long. The germline V and J ends were trimmed by 1 base and 6 bases, with 9 bases remaining between them. CDR1 and CDR2 from the germline V gene are DFQATT and SNEGSKA (reference sequence). Template switching supplied a universal primer site; unique molecular identifiers were carried on the cDNA. MiXCR was run by TCRdb on the 5' RACE reads, yielding one entry per CDR3 protein. This sample has roughly 540,000 distinct CDR3 sequences, with approximately 22% found just once. The same specimen was also included in a second study, on T cells expressing NK-cell markers. From that second work: According to the study, TCR beta repertoires originated from sorted CD3+CD56+NKG2C+, CD3+CD56+NKG2C- and CD3+CD56-NKG2C+ T cells.

The sample taken for sequencing was CD4+ T cells sorted from blood. This TCR was recovered from a woman aged 18 to 35 in good health. The chain combines TRBV20-1 with TRBJ2-2; D gene unclear. In DNA form, the CDR3 reads TGCAGTGCTAGAGTCTCGGTCTCCGGGGAGCTGTTTTTT. This gives the protein CSARVSVSGELFF.